Below, one T cell receptor beta chain is given with its context. Its antigen specificity is not known. No much larger clone is present one base from it, and per-base qualities are unavailable. The CDR3 runs 14 amino acids, cysteine and phenylalanine included. CDR3 DNA is the only sequence kept; it has 42 bases, read in frame from the first base. V is pared back by 7 bases and J by 0 bases, with 9 bases lying between the germline termini. CDR1 and CDR2 are drawn from the germline V gene: MNHNS, SASEGT. Related bone marrow donors provided peripheral blood samples on the day of marrow donation. Peripheral blood and bone marrow mononuclear cells were isolated by Ficoll-Hypaque density centrifugation and were cryopreserved. Genomic DNA was used for TRB sequencing, which was performed with the immunoSEQ assay at survey resolution or with the hsTCRB kit. The paper's processing steps were these. The immunoSEQ software handled initial read processing, and the LymphoSeq R package was used for repertoire analyses. For each TRB dataset, clonality was calculated as 1 minus normalized Shannon entropy, and the Gini coefficient was computed as well. Phenotypes of unsorted samples were inferred by mapping TRB sequences from sorted subsets of the recipient or donor onto the same recipient's unsorted samples. TCRdb mirrors the immuneACCESS table, restricted to in-frame sequences. Some clones are absent from its copies; in checked studies, under half trace to an unresolved V gene, and the reason for the others is unknown. For V, J and clone size, that table is used; D and trimming come from the DNA. The table for this sample lists tens of thousands of clones; approximately 94% of them were counted only once. Around 2.8% of the sample lies in the top ten.

The sample belongs to a study of T cells after posttransplantation cyclophosphamide (dated by TCRdb to the mid-2010s). Notes on the research overall: Using TRB sequencing, the study followed how the T cell repertoire reconstituted after myeloablative bone marrow transplantation in which posttransplantation cyclophosphamide served as GVHD prophylaxis. Public TRB sequences were queried against a database of over 3,000 sequences associated with responses to pathogens, tumor antigens, self-antigens and alloantigens. Up to 3 additional blood samples from 2 to 5.2 years after transplant were also TRB-sequenced in 3 patients, as was pretransplant blood from several patients. TRA and TRB clonality were tightly correlated in several samples, so subsequent TCR analyses focused on TRB only. Antigen receptor sequencing was done on samples from some 34 PTCy-treated patients and from around 15 related bone marrow donors of those patients. TRB sequencing was performed on blood from all 35 or so PTCy patients with 1-year posttransplant specimens. Here is what the overall study found, with its caveats: Across more than 35 patients, recipient CMV seropositivity and CMV reactivation were highly associated with TRB clonality; PTCy diversity was similar to CNI/methotrexate controls. The TRB repertoires of T cells infiltrating skin or GI tract showed only limited overlap with the TRB repertoires of T cells in blood. Donor-recipient similarity was low at 1-2 months but rose over the first year, and later blood repertoires were often dominated by donor CD8+ memory clones.

The rearrangement joined TRBV6-1 to TRBJ1-4, with a weak D call of TRBD1 (6 bases match). Sequenced material: PBMCs. This receptor was obtained from a woman in her 30s in good health and a related stem cell transplant donor. The DNA sequence follows: TGTGCCAGCATTCGGACAGCAACTAATGAAAAACTGTTTTTT. Its translation reads: CASIRTATNEKLFF.